This T cell receptor (beta chain) comes out of a study of blood T cell repertoires in COVID-19. For the study at large: PBMCs, B-cell-depleted T cells, or T cells provided the cDNA or gDNA that made up the material.

From germline, CDR1 is WSHSY and CDR2 SAAADI. Trimming cost V 5 bases and J 4 bases, with 15 bases left between them. The CDR3 loop spans 15 amino acids. Produced via immunoSEQ multiplex PCR; TCRdb's table is partial and in-frame only. The sample yields tens of thousands of clones, about nine tenths seen once. The sample comprised peripheral blood. This chain joins TRBV10-2 and TRBJ1-5; D gene uncertain. The clonotype originates from a woman aged 80 or older with acute or convalescent COVID-19. CDR3 in DNA: TGCGCCAGCAGTCAACTATACTCAGTAAATCAGCCCCAGCATTTT. Translation: CASSQLYSVNQPQHF.